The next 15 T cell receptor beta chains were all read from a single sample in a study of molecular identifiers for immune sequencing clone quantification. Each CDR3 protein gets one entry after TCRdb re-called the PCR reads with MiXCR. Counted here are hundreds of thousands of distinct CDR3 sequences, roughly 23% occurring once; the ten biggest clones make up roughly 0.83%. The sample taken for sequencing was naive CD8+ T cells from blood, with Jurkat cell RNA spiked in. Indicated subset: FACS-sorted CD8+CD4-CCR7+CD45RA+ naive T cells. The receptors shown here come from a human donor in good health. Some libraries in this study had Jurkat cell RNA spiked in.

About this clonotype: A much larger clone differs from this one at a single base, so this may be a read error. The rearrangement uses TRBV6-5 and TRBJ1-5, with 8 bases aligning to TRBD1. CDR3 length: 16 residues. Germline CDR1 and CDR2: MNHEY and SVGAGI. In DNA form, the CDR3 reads TGTGCCGGCAGTCCGCGGACAGGGTATGGCAATCAGCCCCAGCATTTT. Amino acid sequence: CAGSPRTGYGNQPQHF.

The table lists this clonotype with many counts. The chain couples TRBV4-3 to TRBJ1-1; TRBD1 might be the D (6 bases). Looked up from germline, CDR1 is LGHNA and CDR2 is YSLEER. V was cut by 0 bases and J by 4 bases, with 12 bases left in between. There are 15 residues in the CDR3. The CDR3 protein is CASSQDRQAGTEAFF. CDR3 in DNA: TGCGCCAGCAGCCAAGACAGACAGGCGGGCACTGAAGCTTTCTTT.

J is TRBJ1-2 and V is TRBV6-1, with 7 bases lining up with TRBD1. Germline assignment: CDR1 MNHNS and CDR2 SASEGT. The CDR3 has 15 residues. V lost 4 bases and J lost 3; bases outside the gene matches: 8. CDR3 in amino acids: CASSVNGQVHYGYTF. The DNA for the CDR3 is TGTGCCAGCAGTGTGAACGGACAGGTTCACTATGGCTACACCTTC.

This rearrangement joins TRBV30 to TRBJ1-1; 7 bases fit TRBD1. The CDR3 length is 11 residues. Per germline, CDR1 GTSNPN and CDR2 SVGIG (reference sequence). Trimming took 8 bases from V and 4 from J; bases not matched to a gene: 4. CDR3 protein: CAGGQATEAFF. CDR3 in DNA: TGTGCCGGCGGACAGGCCACTGAAGCTTTCTTT.

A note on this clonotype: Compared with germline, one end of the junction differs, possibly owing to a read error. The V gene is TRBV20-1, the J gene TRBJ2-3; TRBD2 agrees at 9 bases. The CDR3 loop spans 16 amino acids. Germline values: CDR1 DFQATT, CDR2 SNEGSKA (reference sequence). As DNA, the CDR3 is TGCAGTACTAGGAGAGAGGTAGCGGGGGCCACAGATACGCAGTATTTT. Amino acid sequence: CSTRREVAGATDTQYF.

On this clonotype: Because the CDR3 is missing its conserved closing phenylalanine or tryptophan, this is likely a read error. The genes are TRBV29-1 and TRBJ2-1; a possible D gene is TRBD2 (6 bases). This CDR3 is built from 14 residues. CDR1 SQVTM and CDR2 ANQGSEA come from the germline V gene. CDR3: CSVVQAGTYIEQFC. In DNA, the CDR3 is TGCAGCGTTGTGCAAGCGGGTACCTACATTGAGCAGTTCTGC.

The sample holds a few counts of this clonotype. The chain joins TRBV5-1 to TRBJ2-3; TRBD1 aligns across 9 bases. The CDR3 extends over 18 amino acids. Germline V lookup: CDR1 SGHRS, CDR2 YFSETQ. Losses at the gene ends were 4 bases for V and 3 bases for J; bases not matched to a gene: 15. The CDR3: CASSPVPGQGAGTDTQYF. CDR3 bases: TGCGCCAGCAGCCCCGTCCCGGGACAGGGAGCGGGGACAGATACGCAGTATTTT.

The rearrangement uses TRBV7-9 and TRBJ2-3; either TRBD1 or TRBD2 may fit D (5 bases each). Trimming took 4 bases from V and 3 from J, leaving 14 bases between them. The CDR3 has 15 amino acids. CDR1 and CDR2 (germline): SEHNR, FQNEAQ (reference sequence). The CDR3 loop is CASSSGSGHTDTQYF. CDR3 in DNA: TGTGCCAGCAGCTCCGGATCGGGGCATACAGATACGCAGTATTTT.

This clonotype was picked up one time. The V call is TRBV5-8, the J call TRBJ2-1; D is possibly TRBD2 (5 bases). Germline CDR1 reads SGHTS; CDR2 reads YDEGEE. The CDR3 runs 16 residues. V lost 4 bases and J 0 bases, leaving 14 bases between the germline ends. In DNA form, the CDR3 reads TGTGCCAGCAGCGGAGGATATTTGAGCTCCTACAATGAGCAGTTCTTC. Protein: CASSGGYLSSYNEQFF.

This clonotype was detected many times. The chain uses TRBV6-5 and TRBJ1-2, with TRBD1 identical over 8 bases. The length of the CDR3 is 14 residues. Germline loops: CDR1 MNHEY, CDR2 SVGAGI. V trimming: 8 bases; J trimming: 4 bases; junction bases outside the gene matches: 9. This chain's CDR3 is CASGGQDNAYGYTF. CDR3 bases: TGTGCCAGCGGGGGACAGGATAACGCCTATGGCTACACCTTC.

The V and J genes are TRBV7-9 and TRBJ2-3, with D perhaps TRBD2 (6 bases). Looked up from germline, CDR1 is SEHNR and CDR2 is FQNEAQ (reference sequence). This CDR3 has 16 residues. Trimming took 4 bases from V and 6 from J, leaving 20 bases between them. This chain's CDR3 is CASSSPHLLSGDTQYF. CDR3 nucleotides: TGTGCCAGCAGCTCCCCCCACTTACTTAGCGGTGATACGCAGTATTTT.

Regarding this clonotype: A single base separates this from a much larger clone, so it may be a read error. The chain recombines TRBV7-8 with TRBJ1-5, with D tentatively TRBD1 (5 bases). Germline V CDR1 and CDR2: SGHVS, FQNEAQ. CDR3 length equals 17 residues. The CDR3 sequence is CASSPSRGIYSNPPQHF. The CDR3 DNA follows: TGTGCCAGCAGCCCCTCCCGGGGGATTTATAGCAATCCGCCCCAGCATTTT.

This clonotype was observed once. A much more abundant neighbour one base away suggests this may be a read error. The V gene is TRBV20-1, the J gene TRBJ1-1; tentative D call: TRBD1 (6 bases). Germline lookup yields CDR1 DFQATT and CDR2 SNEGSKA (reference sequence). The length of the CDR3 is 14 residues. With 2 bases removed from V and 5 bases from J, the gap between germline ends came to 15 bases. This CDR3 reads CSARSLDSGTEAFF. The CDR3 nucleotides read TGCAGTGCTAGAAGTTTGGACAGTGGGACTGAAGCTTTCTTT.

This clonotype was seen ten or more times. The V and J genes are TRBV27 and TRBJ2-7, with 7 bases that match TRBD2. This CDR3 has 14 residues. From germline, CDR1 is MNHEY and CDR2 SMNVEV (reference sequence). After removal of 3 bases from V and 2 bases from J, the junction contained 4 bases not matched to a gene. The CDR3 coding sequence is TGTGCCAGCAGTTTTTCGAGCGGGACCTACGAGCAGTACTTC. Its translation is CASSFSSGTYEQYF.

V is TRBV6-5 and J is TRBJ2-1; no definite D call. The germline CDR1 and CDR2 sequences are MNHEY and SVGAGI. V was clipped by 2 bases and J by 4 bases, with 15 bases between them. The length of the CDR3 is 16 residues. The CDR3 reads CASSYPLSGQYNEQFF. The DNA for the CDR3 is TGTGCCAGCAGTTACCCTCTTTCGGGCCAATACAATGAGCAGTTCTTC.